Given below is one TCR beta chain in context. Its specificity is unknown. TCRdb keeps only in-frame clones here, not all; method: immunoSEQ multiplex PCR. The sample has 80,000 to 100,000 clones, over 85% seen once. These data originate in a study of T cell responses to AZD1222 COVID-19 vaccine. Findings of the study overall: Spike-specific TCR breadth and depth grew following two AZD1222 doses. The sample set comprised mostly white British donors with more females, and clonal diversity was possibly underestimated. The reported proportion of spike-specific TCRs targeting unmutated variant regions was nearly half. Spike was spanned by vaccine-associated CD4 TCRs, which were dominant at 160-218 and 743-854.

This CDR3 region has 14 residues. The germline V gene encodes CDR1 LGHDT and CDR2 YNNKEL (reference sequence). V was trimmed by 1 base and J by 4 bases, leaving 10 bases between them. This specimen was peripheral blood, taken on day 0 of MenACWY control vaccination. The rearrangement links TRBV3-1 (or the pseudogene TRBV3-2) to TRBJ1-2, with D uncertain. The source is an adult in good health. The chain's CDR3 is CASSQGDTFYGYTF. CDR3 bases: TGTGCCAGCAGCCAAGGCGACACATTCTATGGCTACACCTTC.